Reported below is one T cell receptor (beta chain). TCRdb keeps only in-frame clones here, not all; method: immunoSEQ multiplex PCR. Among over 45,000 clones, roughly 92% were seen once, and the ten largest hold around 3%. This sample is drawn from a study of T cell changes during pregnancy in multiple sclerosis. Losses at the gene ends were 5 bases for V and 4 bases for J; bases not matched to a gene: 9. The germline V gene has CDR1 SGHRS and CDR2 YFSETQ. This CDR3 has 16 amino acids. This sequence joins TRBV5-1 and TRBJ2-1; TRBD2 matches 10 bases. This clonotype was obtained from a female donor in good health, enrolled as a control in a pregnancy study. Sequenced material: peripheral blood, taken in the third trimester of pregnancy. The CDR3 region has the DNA TGCGCCAGCAGTATAGACCTAGCGGGAGTGTACAATGAGCAGTTCTTC. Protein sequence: CASSIDLAGVYNEQFF.